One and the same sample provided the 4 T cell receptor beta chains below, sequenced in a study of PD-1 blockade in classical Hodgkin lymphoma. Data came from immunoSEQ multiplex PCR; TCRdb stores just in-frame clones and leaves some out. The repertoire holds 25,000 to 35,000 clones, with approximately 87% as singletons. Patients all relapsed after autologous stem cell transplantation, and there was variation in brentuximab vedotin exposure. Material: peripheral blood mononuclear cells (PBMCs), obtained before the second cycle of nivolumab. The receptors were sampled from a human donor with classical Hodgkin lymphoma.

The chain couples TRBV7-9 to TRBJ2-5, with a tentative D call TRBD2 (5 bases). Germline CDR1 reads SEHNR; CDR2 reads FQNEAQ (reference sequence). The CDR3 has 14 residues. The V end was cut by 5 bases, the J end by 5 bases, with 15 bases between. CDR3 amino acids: CASSPGLGGETQYF. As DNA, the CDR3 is TGTGCCAGCAGCCCCGGTTTAGGCGGGGAGACCCAGTACTTC.

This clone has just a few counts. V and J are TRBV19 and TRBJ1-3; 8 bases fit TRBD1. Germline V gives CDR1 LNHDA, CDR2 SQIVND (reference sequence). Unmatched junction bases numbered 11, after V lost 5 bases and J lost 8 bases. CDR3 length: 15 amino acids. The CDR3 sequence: CASSASGGAFDTIYF. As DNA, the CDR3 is TGTGCCAGTAGTGCATCAGGGGGCGCGTTCGACACCATATATTTT.

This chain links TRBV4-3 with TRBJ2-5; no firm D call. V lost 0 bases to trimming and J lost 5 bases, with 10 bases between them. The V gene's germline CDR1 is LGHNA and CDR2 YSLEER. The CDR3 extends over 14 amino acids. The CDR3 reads CASSQDRYRETQYF. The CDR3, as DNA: TGCGCCAGCAGCCAAGATAGGTATCGGGAGACCCAGTACTTC.

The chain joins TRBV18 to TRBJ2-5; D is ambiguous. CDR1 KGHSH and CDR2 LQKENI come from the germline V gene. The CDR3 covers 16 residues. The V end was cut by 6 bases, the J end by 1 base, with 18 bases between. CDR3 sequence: CASSLNIPAIQETQYF. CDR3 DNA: TGTGCCAGCTCCCTCAACATCCCGGCCATCCAAGAGACCCAGTACTTC. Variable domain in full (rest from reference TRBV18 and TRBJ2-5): NAGVMQNPRHLVRRRGQEARLRCSPMKGHSHVYWYRQLPEEGLKFMVYLQKENIIDESGMPKERFSAEFPKEGPSILRIQQVVRGDSAAYFCASSLNIPAIQETQYFGPGTRLLVL.